This T cell receptor (beta chain) was identified in a study of cytomegalovirus exposure and HLA in healthy donors. At sampling all donors were nominally healthy, likely with unrecorded immune exposures. Findings of the study overall: V segments that were indistinguishable, TRBV6-2 and TRBV6-3 among them, were omitted from analysis.

The PCR used 60 Vbeta and 13 Jbeta primers. Only in-frame clones appear in the TCRdb table, and some are missing; sequencing was by immunoSEQ multiplex PCR. The sample totals approximately 58,000 clones. In the case of this clone: Its matching antigen is unknown.

Germline V lookup: CDR1 MNHEY, CDR2 SVGAGI. CDR3 length: 13 residues. V was clipped by 0 bases and J by 5 bases, with 7 bases between them. Sequencing was done on a sample of PBMCs. The chain carries TRBV6-5 and TRBJ1-1; no firm D call. The clonotype originates from a woman in her late teens or twenties in good health and CMV-seronegative. CDR3 in DNA: TGTGCCAGCAGTTACTCTAGAAGTACTGAAGCTTTCTTT. As protein: CASSYSRSTEAFF.